The 9 T cell receptor beta chains below all came from one sample that was sequenced in a study of blood T cell repertoires in COVID-19. Clones were read by immunoSEQ multiplex PCR, and TCRdb kept only the in-frame ones, dropping some. The sample holds fewer than 110,000 clones, around nine tenths seen once. The material sequenced was peripheral blood. The receptors come from a woman older than 75 in a cohort sampled during active COVID-19.

The chain recombines TRBV18 with TRBJ1-4, with D maybe TRBD1 (5 bases). CDR1 is KGHSH and CDR2 is LQKENI in the germline V gene. This CDR3 spans 15 amino acids. Deletions cut 2 bases from V and 5 bases from J, with 12 bases between. CDR3 sequence: CASSPTQGRNEKLFF. In DNA form, the CDR3 reads TGTGCCAGCTCACCAACGCAGGGTCGGAATGAAAAACTGTTTTTT.

CDR3 region: CASRTPTSGQSYNEQFF. Written as DNA, the CDR3 is TGTGCCAGCAGGACCCCTACTAGCGGTCAGTCCTACAATGAGCAGTTCTTC. V usage is TRBV2 and J usage is TRBJ2-1; 8 bases line up with TRBD2. This CDR3 has 17 amino acids. Germline CDR1 is SNHLY and CDR2 is FYNNEI. With V trimmed by 6 bases and J by 1 base, 11 bases remained unmatched.

V is TRBV18 and J is TRBJ2-1, with 8 nucleotides matching TRBD2. Germline CDR1 and CDR2: KGHSH and LQKENI. The CDR3 is 15 residues long. J lost 8 bases, V lost 0 bases, and 6 bases had no gene match. CDR3 nucleotide sequence: TGTGCCAGCTCACCACCGCAGCGGGAGTTGCATGAGCAGTTCTTC. Its protein is CASSPPQRELHEQFF.

The rearrangement uses TRBV3-1 (or the pseudogene TRBV3-2) and TRBJ2-7, with 7 bases that match TRBD1. Germline V CDR1 and CDR2: LGHDT, YNNKEL (reference sequence). The CDR3 has 14 amino acids. V lost 4 bases to trimming and J lost 4 bases; unmatched junction nucleotides: 7. As DNA, the CDR3 is TGTGCCAGCAGCCCGAACCGGGACAGTTACGAGCAGTACTTC. Translated, it gives CASSPNRDSYEQYF.

The DNA for the CDR3 is TGTGCCAGCAGTTTGAGAGAGCAGTACTTC. Translating it yields CASSLREQYF. The genes are TRBV12-3 or TRBV12-4 and TRBJ2-7; D gene unclear. The CDR3 contains 10 residues. The V end was cut by 3 bases, the J end by 7 bases, with 4 bases between.

This clone showed up just once. This CDR3 is CASSGIAGLNTGELFF. The CDR3 DNA sequence: TGCGCCAGCAGCGGAATAGCGGGACTGAACACCGGGGAGCTGTTTTTT. The V call is TRBV5-1, the J call TRBJ2-2, with TRBD2 matching 8 bases. The V and J ends lost 4 bases and 1 base, in that order; junction bases with no gene match: 6. From germline, CDR1 is SGHRS and CDR2 YFSETQ. There are 16 residues in the CDR3.

The V call is TRBV12-3 or TRBV12-4, the J call TRBJ2-6; D remains unclear. This CDR3 has 13 amino acids. Trimming left V 11 bases short and J 2 bases short, with 10 bases between. The CDR3 loop is CACLVAGANVLTF. The CDR3 nucleotides are TGTGCCTGCCTGGTAGCTGGGGCCAACGTCCTGACTTTC.

The rearrangement uses TRBV18 and TRBJ1-5; the match to TRBD1 covers 9 bases. V trimming: 3 bases; J trimming: 2 bases; junction bases outside the gene matches: 5. CDR3 length: 16 residues. Germline loops: CDR1 KGHSH, CDR2 LQKENI. CDR3 residues: CASSPRQGDGNQPQHF. The CDR3 DNA sequence: TGTGCCAGCTCACCTCGACAGGGGGATGGCAATCAGCCCCAGCATTTT.

Only one count was recorded for this clone. CDR3 amino acids: CASSMGPGDTQYF. The CDR3 DNA reads as TGTGCCAGTAGTATGGGCCCGGGGGATACGCAGTATTTT. The J gene is TRBJ2-3, the V gene TRBV19; TRBD2 is a possible D gene (5 bases). The CDR3 extends over 13 amino acids. Germline loops: CDR1 LNHDA, CDR2 SQIVND (reference sequence). Deletions cut 3 bases from V and 6 bases from J, with 10 bases between.